This T cell receptor (beta chain) is drawn from a study of OX40 agonist ivuxolimab in advanced cancers. Study-level information: Cohort: 75% to 90% men, mean age about 60, aged roughly 23 to 90.

This CDR3 has 16 amino acids. Trimming took 1 base from V and 5 from J, leaving 17 bases between them. Germline lookup yields CDR1 PRHDT and CDR2 FYEKMQ (reference sequence). Clones were sequenced by immunoSEQ multiplex PCR, and TCRdb holds only the in-frame ones, with some missing. The sample records 70,000 or so clones, approximately 92% being singletons. This sequence originates from an adult with an advanced solid tumor such as melanoma, head and neck, liver or kidney cancer. The chain carries TRBV13 and TRBJ1-2, with no clear D. Sequences were derived from CD4+ or CD8+ T cells sorted from blood, sampled in a trial of the OX40 agonist ivuxolimab. CDR3 in DNA: TGTGCCAGCAGCTTAGTCTTTGGCGGCAGTAAATATGGCTACACCTTC. This gives the protein CASSLVFGGSKYGYTF.